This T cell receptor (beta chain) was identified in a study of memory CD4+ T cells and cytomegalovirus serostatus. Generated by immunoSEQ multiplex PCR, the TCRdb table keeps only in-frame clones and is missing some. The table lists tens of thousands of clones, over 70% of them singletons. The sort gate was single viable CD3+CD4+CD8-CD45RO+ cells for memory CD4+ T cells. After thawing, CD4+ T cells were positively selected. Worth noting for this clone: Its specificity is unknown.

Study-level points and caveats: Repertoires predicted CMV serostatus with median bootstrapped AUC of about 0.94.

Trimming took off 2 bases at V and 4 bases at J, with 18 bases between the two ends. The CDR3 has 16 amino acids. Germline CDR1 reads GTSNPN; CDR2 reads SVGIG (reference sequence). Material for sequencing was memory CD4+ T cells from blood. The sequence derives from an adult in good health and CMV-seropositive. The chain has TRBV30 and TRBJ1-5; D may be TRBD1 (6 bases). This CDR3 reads CAWSFWADRINQPQHF. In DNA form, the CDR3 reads TGTGCCTGGAGTTTTTGGGCTGACAGGATAAATCAGCCCCAGCATTTT. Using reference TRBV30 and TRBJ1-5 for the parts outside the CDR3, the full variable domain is SQTIHQWPATLVQPVGSPLSLECTVEGTSNPNLYWYRQAAGRGLQLLFYSVGIGQISSEVPQNLSASRPQDRQFILSSKKLLLSDSGFYLCAWSFWADRINQPQHFGDGTRLSIL.